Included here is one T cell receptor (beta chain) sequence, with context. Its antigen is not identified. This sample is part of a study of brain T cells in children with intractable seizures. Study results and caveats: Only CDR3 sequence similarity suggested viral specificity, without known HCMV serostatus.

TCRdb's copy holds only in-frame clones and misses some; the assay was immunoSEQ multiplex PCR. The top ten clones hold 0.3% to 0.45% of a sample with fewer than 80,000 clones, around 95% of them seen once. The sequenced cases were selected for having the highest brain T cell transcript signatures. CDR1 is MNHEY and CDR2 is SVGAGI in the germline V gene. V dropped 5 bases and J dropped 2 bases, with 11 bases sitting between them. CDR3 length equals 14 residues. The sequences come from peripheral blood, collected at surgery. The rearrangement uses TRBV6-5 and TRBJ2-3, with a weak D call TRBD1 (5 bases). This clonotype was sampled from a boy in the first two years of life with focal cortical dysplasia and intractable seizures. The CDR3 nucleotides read TGTGCCAGCAGTCTCTTAGGGGACACAGATACGCAGTATTTT. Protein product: CASSLLGDTDTQYF.